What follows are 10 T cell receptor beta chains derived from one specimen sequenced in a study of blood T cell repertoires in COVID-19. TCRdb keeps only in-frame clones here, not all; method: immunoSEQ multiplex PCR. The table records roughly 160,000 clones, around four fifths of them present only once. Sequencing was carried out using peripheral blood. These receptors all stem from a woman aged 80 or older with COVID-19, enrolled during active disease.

The CDR3 sequence is CATSRPSGRAAENEQFF. In DNA form, the CDR3 reads TGTGCCACCAGTAGGCCTAGCGGGAGGGCCGCAGAAAATGAGCAGTTCTTC. The chain employs TRBV24-1 and TRBJ2-1, with 12 bases matching TRBD2. V shed 6 bases, J shed 7 bases, and the junction held 12 bases outside the gene matches. Germline CDR1 KGHDR, CDR2 SFDVKD. This CDR3 is 17 amino acids long.

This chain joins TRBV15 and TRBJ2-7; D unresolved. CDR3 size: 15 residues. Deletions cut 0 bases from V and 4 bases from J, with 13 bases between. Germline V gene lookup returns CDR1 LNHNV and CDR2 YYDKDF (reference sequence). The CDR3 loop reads CATSRDFAQLYEQYF. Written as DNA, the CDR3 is TGTGCCACCAGCAGAGATTTCGCCCAACTTTACGAGCAGTACTTC.

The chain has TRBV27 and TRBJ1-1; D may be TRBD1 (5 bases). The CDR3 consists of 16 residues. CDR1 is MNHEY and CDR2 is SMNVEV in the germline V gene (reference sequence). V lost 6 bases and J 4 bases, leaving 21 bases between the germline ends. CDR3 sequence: CASRKSTGGRGTEAFF. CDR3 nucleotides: TGTGCCAGCAGAAAATCGACTGGGGGGAGAGGCACTGAAGCTTTCTTT.

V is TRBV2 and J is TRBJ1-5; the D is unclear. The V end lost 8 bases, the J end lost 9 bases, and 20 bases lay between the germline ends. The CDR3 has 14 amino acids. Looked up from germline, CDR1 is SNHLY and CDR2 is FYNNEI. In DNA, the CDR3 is TGTGCCAGCGCGGCGTTGGCAGCCCTGGCGCCCCAGCATTTT. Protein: CASAALAALAPQHF.

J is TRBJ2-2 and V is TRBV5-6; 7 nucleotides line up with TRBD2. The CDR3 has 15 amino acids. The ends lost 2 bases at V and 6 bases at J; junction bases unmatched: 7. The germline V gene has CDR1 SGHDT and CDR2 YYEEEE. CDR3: CASSFRLAFPGELFF. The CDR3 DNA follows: TGTGCCAGCAGCTTTAGACTAGCCTTCCCCGGGGAGCTGTTTTTT.

The CDR3, as DNA: TGCGCCAGCAGTGAACTACCCCCTCCGGGCCCCGGGGGGGACGAGCAGTACTTC. It codes for CASSELPPPGPGGDEQYF. The rearrangement joins TRBV10-1 to TRBJ2-7; 8 positions match TRBD2. The ends lost 3 bases at V and 5 bases at J; junction bases unmatched: 18. Germline loops: CDR1 WNHNN, CDR2 SYGVQD (reference sequence). The CDR3 is 18 amino acids.

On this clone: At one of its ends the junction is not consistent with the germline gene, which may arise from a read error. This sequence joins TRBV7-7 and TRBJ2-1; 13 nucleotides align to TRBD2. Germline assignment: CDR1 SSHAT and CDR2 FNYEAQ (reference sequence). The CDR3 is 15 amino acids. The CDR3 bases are TGTGCTAGCAGCTTAGGACTAGCGGGGGTGAATGAGCAGTTCTTC. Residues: CASSLGLAGVNEQFF.

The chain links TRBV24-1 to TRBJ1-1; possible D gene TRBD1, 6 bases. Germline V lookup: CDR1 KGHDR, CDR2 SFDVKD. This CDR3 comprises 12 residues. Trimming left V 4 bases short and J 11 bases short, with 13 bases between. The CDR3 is CATSDPTQGAFF. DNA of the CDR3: TGTGCCACCAGTGACCCGACCCAGGGGGCTTTCTTT.

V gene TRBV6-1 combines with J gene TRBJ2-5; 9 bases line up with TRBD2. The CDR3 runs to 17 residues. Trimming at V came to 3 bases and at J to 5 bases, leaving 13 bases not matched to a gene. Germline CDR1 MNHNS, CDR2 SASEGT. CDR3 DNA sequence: TGTGCCAGCAGTGACCCGTACCCCGCGGGGGGGCGGGAGACCCAGTACTTC. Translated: CASSDPYPAGGRETQYF.

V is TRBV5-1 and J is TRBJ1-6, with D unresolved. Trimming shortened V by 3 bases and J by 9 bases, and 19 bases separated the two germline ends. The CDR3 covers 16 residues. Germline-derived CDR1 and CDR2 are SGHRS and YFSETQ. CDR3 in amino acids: CASSYQGGGLASPLHF. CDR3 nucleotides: TGCGCCAGCAGCTACCAAGGAGGAGGTCTTGCTTCACCCCTCCACTTT.